This T cell receptor beta chain was captured by sequencing in a study of vaccination effects on CD4 cells after COVID-19. CDR3 length equals 14 residues. The germline V and J ends were trimmed by 0 bases and 10 bases, with 13 bases remaining between them. Germline CDR1 reads MNHEY; CDR2 reads SVGAGI. Sequenced by immunoSEQ multiplex PCR; TCRdb stores in-frame clones only, minus some. Counted here are under 40,000 clones, around 80% occurring once; the ten biggest clones make up 2.9%. Around day 10 of culture, CD4+ T cells were separated out. On this clone itself: No antigen is known for it.

This sequence joins TRBV6-5 and TRBJ2-1; D gene unclear. This clonotype was obtained from a human donor who received a COVID-19 vaccine. The sequences come from CD4+ T cells from PBMCs cultured without peptide, collected before COVID-19 vaccination. CDR3 protein: CASSYSRQSGEQFF. In DNA, the CDR3 is TGTGCCAGCAGTTACTCGCGCCAAAGTGGGGAGCAGTTCTTC.